These T cell receptor beta chains were read from a single sample in a study of blood T cell repertoires in COVID-19. The assay was immunoSEQ multiplex PCR, and TCRdb's table has in-frame clones only and misses some. There are hundreds of thousands of clones in the sample; over 75% occur only once, and 0.9% to 1.2% lies in the top ten. The sample was PBMCs or T cells enriched from blood (not recorded which). The receptors derive from a man aged 30 to 39 who had recovered from COVID-19. Each CDR3 is given with its conserved first and last residue. A D gene is named only where the DNA matches it firmly. Some rows have no size entry. The others give once, few or many, or a class for an expanded clone.

DNA	CDR3	D	V	size	J
TGTGCCAGCAGTTATTCCCAAAAAGCTTTCTTT	CASSYSQKAFF	NA	TRBV6-2/TRBV6-3	NA	TRBJ1-1
TGCGCCAGCAGTGACTCTGGCACAGATACGCAGTATTTT	CASSDSGTDTQYF	NA	TRBV5-1	NA	TRBJ2-3
TGTGCCAGCACGACTAGCGGGAGTTTCGATACGCAGTATTTT	CASTTSGSFDTQYF	TRBD2	TRBV5-4	NA	TRBJ2-3
TGTGCCAGCGTTAGGGACTATAGCACAGATACGCAGTATTTT	CASVRDYSTDTQYF	TRBD2	TRBV5-5	NA	TRBJ2-3
TGTGCCAGCAGCCCTAGCTGGAGGAACACCTACGAGCAGTACTTC	CASSPSWRNTYEQYF	NA	TRBV13	NA	TRBJ2-7
TGTGCCAGCAGCTCTAGCGGTGGGAGCACAGATACGCAGTATTTT	CASSSSGGSTDTQYF	TRBD2	TRBV13	few	TRBJ2-3
TGTGCCAGCAGCAAATCCGCAGGGGGAAATTCACCCCTCCACTTT	CASSKSAGGNSPLHF	NA	TRBV21-1	NA	TRBJ1-6
TGTGCCGTCCGCGGCAGAGCTAACTATGGCTACACCTTC	CAVRGRANYGYTF	NA	TRBV19	NA	TRBJ1-2
TGTGCCAGCAGCCAAGTTCTCATCGGGACAGTTAATGAAAAACTGTTTTTT	CASSQVLIGTVNEKLFF	TRBD1	TRBV3-1/TRBV3-2	NA	TRBJ1-4
TGTGCCAGCTCACCACAGCACCAAAGGGGAACTGAAGCTTTCTTT	CASSPQHQRGTEAFF	NA	TRBV18	NA	TRBJ1-1
TGTGCCAGCAGCTCCTCAGGGACACTAGCCAAAAACATTCAGTACTTC	CASSSSGTLAKNIQYF	NA	TRBV11-2	NA	TRBJ2-4
TGTGCCAGCCCTCCTGGGGGACAGGGGGCTGAAGCTTTCTTT	CASPPGGQGAEAFF	TRBD1	TRBV28	NA	TRBJ1-1
TGTGCCAGCAGCCAAGGTAGAGGTTCATCCGGGGAGCTGTTTTTT	CASSQGRGSSGELFF	NA	TRBV4-2	few	TRBJ2-2
TGCGCCAGCAGCCAAGGACTAGCGGGAGGGAATGAGCAGTTCTTC	CASSQGLAGGNEQFF	TRBD2	TRBV4-1	NA	TRBJ2-1
TGTGCCAGCAGCTTAGTTCAGGACACTGAAGCTTTCTTT	CASSLVQDTEAFF	NA	TRBV11-2	NA	TRBJ1-1
TGTGCCAGCAGCCACGGGACTAGCCGCGAGCAGTACTTC	CASSHGTSREQYF	TRBD2	TRBV11-3	NA	TRBJ2-7